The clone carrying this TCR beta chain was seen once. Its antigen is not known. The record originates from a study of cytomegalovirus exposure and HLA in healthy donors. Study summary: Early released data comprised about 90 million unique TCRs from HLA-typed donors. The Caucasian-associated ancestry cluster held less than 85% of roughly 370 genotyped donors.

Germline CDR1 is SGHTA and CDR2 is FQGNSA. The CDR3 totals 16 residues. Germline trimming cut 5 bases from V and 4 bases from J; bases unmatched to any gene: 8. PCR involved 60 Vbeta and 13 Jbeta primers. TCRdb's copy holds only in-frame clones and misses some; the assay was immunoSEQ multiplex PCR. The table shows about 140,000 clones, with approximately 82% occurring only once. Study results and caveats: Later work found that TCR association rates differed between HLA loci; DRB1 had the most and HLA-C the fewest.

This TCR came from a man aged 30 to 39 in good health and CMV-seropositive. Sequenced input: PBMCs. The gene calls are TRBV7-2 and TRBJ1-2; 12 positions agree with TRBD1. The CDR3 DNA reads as TGTGCCAGCAGCCTGGGACAGGGGGCTGGGACCTATGGCTACACCTTC. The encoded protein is CASSLGQGAGTYGYTF. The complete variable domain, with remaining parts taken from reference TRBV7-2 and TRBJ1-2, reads GAGVSQSPSNKVTEKGKDVELRCDPISGHTALYWYRQSLGQGLEFLIYFQGNSAPDKSGLPSDRFSAERTGGSVSTLTIQRTQQEDSAVYLCASSLGQGAGTYGYTFGSGTRLTVV.